These 5 T cell receptor beta chains originate from one sample sequenced in a study of blood T cells in healthy people across ages. Sample-barcoded 5' priming and a J-beta primer mix drove a second PCR of about 6 to 12 cycles. From the 5' RACE reads, TCRdb called clonotypes with MiXCR, one entry per CDR3 protein. The sample has about 1,800,000 distinct CDR3 sequences; 28% are singletons. The sequencing input was blood. The receptors here all came from a woman in her twenties or thirties in good health.

This clonotype was seen ten or more times. The J gene is TRBJ2-1, the V gene TRBV5-1, with 7 positions matching TRBD2. V gave up 7 bases and J gave up 9 bases; unmatched junction bases: 7. CDR1 is SGHRS and CDR2 is YFSETQ in the germline V gene. The CDR3 extends over 12 amino acids. In DNA, the CDR3 is TGCGCCAGCGGGCCGGGGGGACGTGAGCAGTTCTTC. This translates into CASGPGGREQFF.

Comments on this clonotype: At one of its ends the junction is not consistent with the germline gene, which may arise from a read error. This chain connects TRBV20-1 to TRBJ2-1; D perhaps matches TRBD2 (5 bases). The CDR3 loop spans 14 amino acids. Looked up from germline, CDR1 is DFQATT and CDR2 is SNEGSKA (reference sequence). The CDR3 DNA sequence: TGCAGGGCTAGAGTTTGGCTAGCAGACAATGAGCAGTTCTTC. The encoded protein is CRARVWLADNEQFF.

The V and J genes are TRBV7-9 and TRBJ1-6, with D uncertain. Trimming cost V 4 bases and J 10 bases, with 11 bases left between them. CDR1 is SEHNR, CDR2 FQNEAQ, per germline (reference sequence). This CDR3 has 13 residues. The CDR3 region is CASSSREESPLHF. The CDR3 nucleotides read TGTGCCAGCAGCTCAAGGGAAGAGTCACCCCTCCACTTT.

The chain recombines TRBV5-1 with TRBJ2-7, with a tentative D call TRBD2 (5 bases). The CDR3 covers 18 residues. Germline loops: CDR1 SGHRS, CDR2 YFSETQ. Trimming stripped 1 base from V and 6 bases from J, with 26 bases between. DNA of the CDR3: TGCGCCAGCAGCTTGAGGCCTCAAGCGGTGGGCGAATTTTGCGAGCAGTACTTC. Encoded protein: CASSLRPQAVGEFCEQYF.

J is TRBJ2-1 and V is TRBV6-1; 11 bases map to TRBD1. Trimming at V came to 6 bases and at J to 7 bases, leaving 11 bases not matched to a gene. The germline gives CDR1 MNHNS, CDR2 SASEGT. The length of the CDR3 is 16 residues. CDR3 bases: TGTGCCAGCAGCCCACGAAGGACAGGGGGCTCGAATGAGCAGTTCTTC. Protein: CASSPRRTGGSNEQFF.